The clone carrying this T cell receptor beta chain qualifies as medium-sized. Its antigen is currently unknown. Thyroid surgery was preceded by no treatment in any patient. These data originate in a study of metastatic and nonmetastatic thyroid tumors. Study context: It was across blood and tumor or nodule tissue from malignant and benign thyroid patients that repertoires were compared. Regarding the study as a whole: Malignant tumors reportedly showed significantly higher TCR beta diversity than benign nodules in both blood and tumor.

Trimming removed 5 bases at V and 4 bases at J, with 16 bases between. The CDR3 covers 15 residues. Looked up from germline, CDR1 is MNHEY and CDR2 is SVGEGT. In the source study's methods: Variation in CDR3 across clinicopathological groups served as the basis for constructing a distant-metastasis classifier in papillary thyroid cancer. TCRdb used MiXCR to call clones anew from the PCR reads. Here the V and J calls rest on TCRdb's processing, not on the authors' analysis. This sample has approximately 8,400 clones; roughly 40% occur once, and the top ten carry less than 40%. The chain employs TRBV6-2 or TRBV6-3 and TRBJ2-3; no clear D gene. The TCR was taken from a male donor with papillary thyroid cancer or a benign thyroid nodule (not recorded which). Some clones in this sample may be carry-over from other donors' samples. Sequences were obtained from tumor tissue. CDR3 nucleotide sequence: TGTGCCAGCAGTCCCCCAGTTGAAGCGCCAGATACGCAGTATTTT. Its protein is CASSPPVEAPDTQYF.